These 18 T cell receptor beta chains came from one sample sequenced in a study of PD-L1 blockade in urothelial cancer (dated by TCRdb to 2016 to 2017). The library was obtained by the immunoSEQ multiplex PCR assay. TCRdb stores this immuneACCESS table with in-frame sequences only. Part of the clones is absent; in the studies checked, under half of the shortfall reflects unresolved V genes, and no reason is known for the rest. For this sample the table gives more than 45,000 clones, of which about four fifths were detected only once. Over 8.5% of the sample lies in the top ten. The time point label, as the study defines it: peripheral blood 6 weeks after treatment start. The sample in question was PBMCs, obtained around atezolizumab (anti-PD-L1) treatment. These TCRs come from a man between 65 and 85 years old with urothelial cancer.

The gene calls are TRBV11-3 and TRBJ1-2; 9 nucleotides line up with TRBD1. V shed 5 bases, J shed 2 bases, and the junction held 6 bases outside the gene matches. Germline CDR1 and CDR2: SGHNT and YENEEA. CDR3 length: 15 amino acids. CDR3 sequence: CASSSRDRANYGYTF. CDR3 nucleotides: TGTGCCAGCAGCAGCCGGGACAGGGCCAACTATGGCTACACCTTC.

The V call is TRBV11-2, the J call TRBJ2-1; 11 nucleotides agree with TRBD2. CDR1 is SGHAT and CDR2 is FQNNGV in the germline V gene. The junction had 2 bases not matched to a gene; V was cut back by 1 base and J by 0 bases. The CDR3 has 17 residues. The CDR3 spells CASSLVTSGSSYNEQFF. CDR3 sequence (DNA): TGTGCCAGCAGCTTAGTAACTAGCGGGAGCTCCTACAATGAGCAGTTCTTC.

The rearrangement joins TRBV5-6 to TRBJ2-1; D might be TRBD1 (5 bases). The germline V and J ends were trimmed by 4 bases and 0 bases, with 14 bases remaining between them. Germline CDR1 is SGHDT and CDR2 is YYEEEE. This CDR3 has 16 amino acids. CDR3 sequence reads: CASSPDLGASYNEQFF. The CDR3 bases are TGTGCCAGCAGCCCCGATCTAGGGGCCTCCTACAATGAGCAGTTCTTC.

The chain has TRBV7-9 and TRBJ2-2; TRBD2 aligns across 7 bases. Germline V lookup: CDR1 SEHNR, CDR2 FQNEAQ (reference sequence). Trimming removed 8 bases from V and 3 bases from J; junction bases left unmatched: 9. This CDR3 comprises 15 residues. The DNA of the CDR3 is TGTGCCAGCTCGGCGGGAGAATCGCACACCGGGGAGCTGTTTTTT. Protein product: CASSAGESHTGELFF. Complete variable domain (other parts from reference TRBV7-9 and TRBJ2-2): DTGVSQNPRHKITKRGQNVTFRCDPISEHNRLYWYRQTLGQGPEFLTYFQNEAQLEKSRLLSDRFSAERPKGSFSTLEIQRTEQGDSAMYLCASSAGESHTGELFFGEGSRLTVL.

A single count supports this clone. The chain recombines TRBV5-1 with TRBJ2-2; D is perhaps TRBD2 (6 bases). Germline loops: CDR1 SGHRS, CDR2 YFSETQ. This CDR3 is built from 14 residues. V shed 7 bases and J shed 0 bases, with 10 bases lying between them. In nucleotides, the CDR3 is TGCGCCAGCGGAACGGGAGCGAACACCGGGGAGCTGTTTTTT. It encodes CASGTGANTGELFF.

This chain joins TRBV6-6 and TRBJ2-7; 7 bases align to TRBD2. Trimming at V came to 3 bases and at J to 6 bases, leaving 5 bases not matched to a gene. CDR1 is MNHNY, CDR2 SVGAGI, per germline (reference sequence). The CDR3 is 13 residues long. CDR3 DNA: TGTGCCAGCAGTTATCCCGGCGGGGGCGAGCAGTACTTC. Amino acids: CASSYPGGGEQYF.

In this sample, this clone turned up a few times. The chain uses TRBV19 and TRBJ1-1; 7 positions agree with TRBD1. This CDR3 has 14 amino acids. CDR1 is LNHDA, CDR2 SQIVND, per germline (reference sequence). The J segment lost 5 bases and the V segment lost 0 bases, leaving 3 bases of the junction unmatched. The CDR3 DNA reads TGTGCCAGTAGTATAGAACAGGGGAATACTGAAGCTTTCTTT. It specifies CASSIEQGNTEAFF.

This clone came up a few times. The V and J genes are TRBV7-2 and TRBJ1-1, with unresolved D. The CDR3 is 17 amino acids. Germline-derived CDR1 and CDR2 are SGHTA and FQGNSA. Deletions cut 2 bases from V and 1 base from J, with 17 bases between. This CDR3 reads CASSLLRLDNPNTEAFF. As DNA, the CDR3 is TGTGCCAGCAGCTTACTCCGCCTTGACAACCCGAACACTGAAGCTTTCTTT.

The V and J genes are TRBV20-1 and TRBJ1-1; D is undetermined. The CDR3 runs to 10 residues. V was clipped by 5 bases and J by 6 bases, with 7 bases between them. CDR1 and CDR2 (germline): DFQATT, SNEGSKA (reference sequence). In DNA, the CDR3 is TGCAGTGCTGGGCTACCTGAAGCTTTCTTT. Its protein is CSAGLPEAFF.

CDR3 sequence: CASSEFSRDQETQYF. The CDR3 nucleotides read TGTGCCAGCAGTGAATTTAGCAGGGACCAAGAGACCCAGTACTTC. The chain combines TRBV25-1 with TRBJ2-5, with a possible D match to TRBD1 (5 bases). With 1 base removed from V and 0 bases from J, the gap between germline ends came to 9 bases. Germline CDR1 MGHDK, CDR2 SYGVNS. This CDR3 spans 15 amino acids.

The chain uses TRBV6-6 and TRBJ2-5; TRBD2 matches 9 bases. J was trimmed by 0 bases and V by 0 bases; bases with no gene match: 2. Germline V gene lookup returns CDR1 MNHNY and CDR2 SVGAGI (reference sequence). CDR3 length: 16 residues. The CDR3 sequence is CASSYSLAGYQETQYF. CDR3 DNA: TGTGCCAGCAGTTACTCCCTAGCGGGATACCAAGAGACCCAGTACTTC.

The gene calls are TRBV5-1 and TRBJ1-1, with TRBD1 as a possible D gene (6 bases). Germline assignment: CDR1 SGHRS and CDR2 YFSETQ. Trimming pared 4 bases from V and 3 bases from J, leaving 13 bases between. The CDR3 has 14 residues. This CDR3 is CASSRQGRDTEAFF. The CDR3 DNA follows: TGCGCCAGCAGCCGCCAGGGGAGGGACACTGAAGCTTTCTTT.

In this sample, this clone turned up once. V is TRBV7-3 and J is TRBJ2-3; possible D gene TRBD1, 5 bases. Germline values: CDR1 SGHTA, CDR2 FQGTGA. The CDR3 spans 19 residues. The ends were cut back, 0 bases at V and 1 base at J, with 20 bases in the middle. The DNA for the CDR3 is TGTGCCAGCAGCTTAACATGGGCAGGGTTGGGCACAGGCACAGATACGCAGTATTTT. It is translated as CASSLTWAGLGTGTDTQYF.

The genes are TRBV7-9 and TRBJ1-1; D unresolved. This CDR3 region has 13 residues. CDR1 and CDR2 from the germline V gene are SEHNR and FQNEAQ (reference sequence). Trimming took off 1 base at V and 4 bases at J, with 7 bases between the two ends. The CDR3 nucleotides are TGTGCCAGCAGCTTAGACAGTGGCACTGAAGCTTTCTTT. It translates to CASSLDSGTEAFF.

The chain is built from TRBV27 and TRBJ2-5; D remains ambiguous. Per germline, CDR1 MNHEY and CDR2 SMNVEV (reference sequence). V lost 3 bases to trimming and J lost 7 bases, with 9 bases between them. The CDR3 consists of 12 residues. CDR3 in DNA: TGTGCCAGCAGTTTCGGGTTCGGGACCCAGTACTTC. Protein: CASSFGFGTQYF.

This sequence joins TRBV5-1 and TRBJ2-7; 9 nucleotides align to TRBD1. The germline V gene encodes CDR1 SGHRS and CDR2 YFSETQ. The CDR3 totals 16 residues. V was clipped by 0 bases and J by 2 bases; unmatched bases: 6. CDR3 residues: CASSLGRDRATYEQYF. The CDR3 DNA is TGCGCCAGCAGCTTGGGCCGGGACAGGGCTACCTACGAGCAGTACTTC.

There are many counts of this clone. The chain couples TRBV30 to TRBJ1-3; 8 bases are shared with TRBD1. The V gene's germline CDR1 is GTSNPN and CDR2 SVGIG (reference sequence). Trimming at V came to 3 bases and at J to 4 bases, leaving 5 bases not matched to a gene. This CDR3 has 14 residues. The CDR3 loop is CAWRRQGFGNTIYF. The CDR3, as DNA: TGTGCCTGGAGGAGACAGGGGTTCGGAAACACCATATATTTT.

The genes are TRBV6-5 and TRBJ1-2; weak D call: TRBD1 (6 bases). The CDR3 runs 12 residues. V was pared by 5 bases and J by 8 bases, with 12 bases between. From germline, CDR1 is MNHEY and CDR2 SVGAGI. DNA of the CDR3: TGTGCCAGCAGTCCAGGGGAAAGGGGCTACACCTTC. Translation: CASSPGERGYTF.